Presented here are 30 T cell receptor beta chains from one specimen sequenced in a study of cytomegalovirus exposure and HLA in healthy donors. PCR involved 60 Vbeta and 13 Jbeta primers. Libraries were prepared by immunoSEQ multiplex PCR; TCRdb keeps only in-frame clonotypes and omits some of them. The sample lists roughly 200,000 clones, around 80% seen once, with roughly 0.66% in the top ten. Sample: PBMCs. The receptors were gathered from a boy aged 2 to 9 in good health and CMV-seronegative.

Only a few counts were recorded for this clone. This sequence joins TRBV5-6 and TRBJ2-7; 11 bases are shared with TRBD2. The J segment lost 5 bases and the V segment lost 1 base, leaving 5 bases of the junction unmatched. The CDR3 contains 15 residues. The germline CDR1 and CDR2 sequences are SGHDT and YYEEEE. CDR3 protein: CASSLTSGSFDEQYF. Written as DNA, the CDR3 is TGTGCCAGCAGCTTGACTAGCGGGAGTTTCGACGAGCAGTACTTC.

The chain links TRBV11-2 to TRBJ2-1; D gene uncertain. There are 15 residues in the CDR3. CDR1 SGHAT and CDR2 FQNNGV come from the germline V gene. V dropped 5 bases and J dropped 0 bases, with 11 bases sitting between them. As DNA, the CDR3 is TGTGCCAGCAGCCCGAGTTCTAGCTCCTACAATGAGCAGTTCTTC. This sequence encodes CASSPSSSSYNEQFF.

The CDR3: CASSLGGTGGMGNEQFF. The CDR3 bases are TGTGCCAGCAGCTTGGGGGGAACAGGGGGCATGGGTAATGAGCAGTTCTTC. This chain connects TRBV5-4 to TRBJ2-1; 9 nucleotides match TRBD1. With V trimmed by 0 bases and J by 7 bases, 11 bases remained unmatched. Germline CDR1 is SGHNT and CDR2 is YYREEE (reference sequence). CDR3 length: 17 residues.

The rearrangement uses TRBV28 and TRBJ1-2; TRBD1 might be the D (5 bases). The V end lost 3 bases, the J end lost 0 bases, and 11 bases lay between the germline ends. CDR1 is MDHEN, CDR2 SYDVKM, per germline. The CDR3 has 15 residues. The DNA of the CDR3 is TGTGCCAGCAGTTTCACAGGAACTTCTAACTATGGCTACACCTTC. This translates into CASSFTGTSNYGYTF.

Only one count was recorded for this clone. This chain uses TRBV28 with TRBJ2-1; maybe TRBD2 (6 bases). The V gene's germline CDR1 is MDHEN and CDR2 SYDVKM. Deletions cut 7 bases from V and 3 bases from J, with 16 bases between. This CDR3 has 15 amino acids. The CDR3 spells CASISSESFYNEQFF. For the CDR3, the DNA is TGTGCCAGCATTTCTAGCGAGAGCTTCTACAATGAGCAGTTCTTC.

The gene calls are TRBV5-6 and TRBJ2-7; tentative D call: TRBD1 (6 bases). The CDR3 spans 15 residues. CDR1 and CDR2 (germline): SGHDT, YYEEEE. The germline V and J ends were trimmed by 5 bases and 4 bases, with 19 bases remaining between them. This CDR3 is CASSLRGHGSYEQYF. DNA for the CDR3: TGTGCCAGCAGTCTCCGGGGACACGGATCTTACGAGCAGTACTTC.

CDR3 in amino acids: CASGLVWDGRGGYEQYF. The CDR3 DNA reads as TGTGCTAGTGGTTTGGTATGGGACGGGAGGGGAGGGTACGAGCAGTACTTC. This chain joins TRBV12-5 and TRBJ2-7, with 8 bases aligning to TRBD2. CDR3 length: 17 residues. CDR1 and CDR2 from the germline V gene are LGHNT and FRNRAP. V gave up 0 bases and J gave up 4 bases; unmatched junction bases: 11.

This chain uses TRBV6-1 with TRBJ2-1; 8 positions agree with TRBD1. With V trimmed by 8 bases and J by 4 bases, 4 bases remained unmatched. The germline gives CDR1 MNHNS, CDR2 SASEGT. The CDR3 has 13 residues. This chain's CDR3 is CASQGAGYNEQFF. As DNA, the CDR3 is TGTGCCAGCCAGGGGGCGGGGTACAATGAGCAGTTCTTC.

The CDR3 sequence is CASSLEYGVEYEQYF. The CDR3 DNA reads TGTGCCAGCAGCTTAGAATACGGGGTGGAGTACGAGCAGTACTTC. The rearrangement links TRBV7-4 to TRBJ2-5; a possible D gene is TRBD2 (5 bases). Matching the DNA end better, TRBJ2-7 makes the J call doubtful. The germline CDR1 and CDR2 sequences are SGHVT and SQSDAQ. This CDR3 has 15 residues.

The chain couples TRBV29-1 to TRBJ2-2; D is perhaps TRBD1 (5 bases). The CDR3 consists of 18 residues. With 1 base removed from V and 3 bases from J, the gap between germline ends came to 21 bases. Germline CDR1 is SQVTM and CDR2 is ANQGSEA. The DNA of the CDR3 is TGCAGCGTTGAAGGGTTTTTGGGGCACCAAGGGGACACCGGGGAGCTGTTTTTT. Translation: CSVEGFLGHQGDTGELFF.

The CDR3, as DNA: TGCGCCAGCAGCCAAGATCTCGGACTAGCGGGGACCTACGAGCAGTACTTC. Translating it yields CASSQDLGLAGTYEQYF. This sequence joins TRBV4-1 and TRBJ2-5; 12 positions match TRBD2. The end of the DNA is better explained by TRBJ2-7, so the J call may be wrong. From germline, CDR1 is MGHRA and CDR2 YSYEKL. CDR3 size: 17 residues.

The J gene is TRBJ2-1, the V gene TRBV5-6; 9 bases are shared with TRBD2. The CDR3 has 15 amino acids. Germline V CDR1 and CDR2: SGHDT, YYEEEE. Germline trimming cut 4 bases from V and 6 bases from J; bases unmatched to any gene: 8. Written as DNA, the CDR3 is TGTGCCAGCAGCATTATGACTAGCGGTAGCAATGAGCAGTTCTTC. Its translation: CASSIMTSGSNEQFF.

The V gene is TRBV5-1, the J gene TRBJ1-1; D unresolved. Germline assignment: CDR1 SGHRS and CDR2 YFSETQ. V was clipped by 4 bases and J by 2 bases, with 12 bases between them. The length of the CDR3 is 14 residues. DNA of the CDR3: TGCGCCAGCAGCAGCGGCGGACGTAACACTGAAGCTTTCTTT. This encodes CASSSGGRNTEAFF.

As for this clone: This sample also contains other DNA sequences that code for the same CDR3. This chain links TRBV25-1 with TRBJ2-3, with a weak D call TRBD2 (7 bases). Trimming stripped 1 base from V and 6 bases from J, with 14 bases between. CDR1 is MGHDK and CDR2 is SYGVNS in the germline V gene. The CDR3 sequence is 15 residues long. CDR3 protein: CASSEWVGGGDTQYF. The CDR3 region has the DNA TGTGCCAGCAGTGAATGGGTGGGAGGGGGTGATACGCAGTATTTT.

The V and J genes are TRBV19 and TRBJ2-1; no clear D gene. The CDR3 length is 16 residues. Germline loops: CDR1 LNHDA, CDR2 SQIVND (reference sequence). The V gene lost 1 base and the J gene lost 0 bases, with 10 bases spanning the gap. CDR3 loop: CASSIGLSSSYNEQFF. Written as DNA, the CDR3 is TGTGCCAGTAGTATAGGCCTTTCCAGCTCCTACAATGAGCAGTTCTTC.

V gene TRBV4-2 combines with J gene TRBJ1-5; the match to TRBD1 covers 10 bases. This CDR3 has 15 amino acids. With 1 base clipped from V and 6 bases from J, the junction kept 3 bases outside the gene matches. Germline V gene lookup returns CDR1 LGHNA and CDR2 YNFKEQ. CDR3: CASSQVRQGAQPQHF. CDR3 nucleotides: TGTGCCAGCAGCCAAGTCCGACAGGGGGCTCAGCCCCAGCATTTT.

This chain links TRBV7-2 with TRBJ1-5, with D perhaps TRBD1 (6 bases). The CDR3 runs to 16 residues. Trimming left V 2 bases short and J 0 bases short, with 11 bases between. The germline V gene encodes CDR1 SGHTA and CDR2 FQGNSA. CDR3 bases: TGTGCCAGCAGCTTAAGGACAGTGTATAGCAATCAGCCCCAGCATTTT. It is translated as CASSLRTVYSNQPQHF.

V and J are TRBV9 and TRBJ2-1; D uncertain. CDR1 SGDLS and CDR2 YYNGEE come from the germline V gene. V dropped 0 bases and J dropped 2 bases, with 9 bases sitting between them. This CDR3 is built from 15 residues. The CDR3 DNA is TGTGCCAGCAGCGTAGACGAGTCCCCCTACAATGAGCAGTTCTTC. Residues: CASSVDESPYNEQFF.

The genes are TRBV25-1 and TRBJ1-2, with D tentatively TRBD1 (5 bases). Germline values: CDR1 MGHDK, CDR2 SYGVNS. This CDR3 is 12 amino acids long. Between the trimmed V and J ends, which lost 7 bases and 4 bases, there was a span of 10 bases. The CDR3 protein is CASTGAGYGYTF. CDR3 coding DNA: TGTGCCAGCACTGGGGCAGGCTATGGCTACACCTTC.

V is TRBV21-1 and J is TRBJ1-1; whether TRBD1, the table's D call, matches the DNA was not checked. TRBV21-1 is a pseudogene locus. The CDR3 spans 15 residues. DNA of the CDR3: TGTGCCAGCAGCAAGGGACAGGCCAAGAACACTGAAGCTTTCTTT. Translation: CASSKGQAKNTEAFF.

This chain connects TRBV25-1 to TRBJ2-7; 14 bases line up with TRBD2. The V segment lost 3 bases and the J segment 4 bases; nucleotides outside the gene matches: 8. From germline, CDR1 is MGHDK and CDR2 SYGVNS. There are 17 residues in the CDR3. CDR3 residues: CASSEGLAGVVRYEQYF. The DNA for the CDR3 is TGTGCCAGCAGTGAGGGACTAGCGGGAGTTGTGAGGTACGAGCAGTACTTC.

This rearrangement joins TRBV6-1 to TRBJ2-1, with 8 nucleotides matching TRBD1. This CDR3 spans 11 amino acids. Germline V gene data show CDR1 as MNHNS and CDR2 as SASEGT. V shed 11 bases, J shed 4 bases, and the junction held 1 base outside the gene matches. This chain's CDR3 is CAGQGYNEQFF. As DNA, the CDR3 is TGTGCCGGACAGGGTTACAATGAGCAGTTCTTC.

The CDR3 reads CASSLIGSMDGYTF. CDR3 coding DNA: TGTGCCAGCAGTTTAATAGGGAGTATGGATGGCTACACCTTC. The genes are TRBV27 and TRBJ1-2, with D uncertain. The CDR3 has 14 amino acids. The ends were cut back, 2 bases at V and 6 bases at J, with 13 bases in the middle. Germline V gene data show CDR1 as MNHEY and CDR2 as SMNVEV (reference sequence).

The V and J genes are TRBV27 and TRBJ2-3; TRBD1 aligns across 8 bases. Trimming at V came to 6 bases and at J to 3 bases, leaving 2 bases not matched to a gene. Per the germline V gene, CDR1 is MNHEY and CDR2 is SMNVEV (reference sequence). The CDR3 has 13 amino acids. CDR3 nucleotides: TGTGCCAGCAGGACAGGGGCAACAGATACGCAGTATTTT. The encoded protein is CASRTGATDTQYF.

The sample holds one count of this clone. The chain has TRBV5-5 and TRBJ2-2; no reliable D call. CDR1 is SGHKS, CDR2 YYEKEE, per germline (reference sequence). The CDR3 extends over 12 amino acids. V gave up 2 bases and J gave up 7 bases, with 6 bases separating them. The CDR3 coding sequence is TGTGCCAGCAGCTTTCGAGACGGGGAGCTGTTTTTT. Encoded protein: CASSFRDGELFF.

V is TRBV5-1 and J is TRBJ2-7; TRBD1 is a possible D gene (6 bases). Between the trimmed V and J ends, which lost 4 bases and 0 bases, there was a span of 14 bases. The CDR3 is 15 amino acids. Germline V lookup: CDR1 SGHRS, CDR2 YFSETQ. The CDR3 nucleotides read TGCGCCAGCAGCCCGCCGGCAGGGGCCTCCTACGAGCAGTACTTC. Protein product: CASSPPAGASYEQYF. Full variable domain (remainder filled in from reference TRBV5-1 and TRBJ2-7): KAGVTQTPRYLIKTRGQQVTLSCSPISGHRSVSWYQQTPGQGLQFLFEYFSETQRNKGNFPGRFSGRQFSNSRSEMNVSTLELGDSALYLCASSPPAGASYEQYFGPGTRLTVT.

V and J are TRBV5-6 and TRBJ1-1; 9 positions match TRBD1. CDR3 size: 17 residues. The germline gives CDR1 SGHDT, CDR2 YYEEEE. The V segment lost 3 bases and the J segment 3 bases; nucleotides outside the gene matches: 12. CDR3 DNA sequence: TGTGCCAGCAGCTACGGGACAGGGAACGTTGGGGACACTGAAGCTTTCTTT. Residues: CASSYGTGNVGDTEAFF. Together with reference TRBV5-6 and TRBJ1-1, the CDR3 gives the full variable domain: DAGVTQSPTHLIKTRGQQVTLRCSPKSGHDTVSWYQQALGQGPQFIFQYYEEEERQRGNFPDRFSGHQFPNYSSELNVNALLLGDSALYLCASSYGTGNVGDTEAFFGQGTRLTVV.

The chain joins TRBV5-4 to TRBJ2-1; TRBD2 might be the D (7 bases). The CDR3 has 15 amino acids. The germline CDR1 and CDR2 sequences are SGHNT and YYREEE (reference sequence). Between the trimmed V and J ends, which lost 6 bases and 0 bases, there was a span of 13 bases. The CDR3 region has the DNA TGTGCCAGCAAAAGGGGGGGGAGCTCCTACAATGAGCAGTTCTTC. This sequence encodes CASKRGGSSYNEQFF.

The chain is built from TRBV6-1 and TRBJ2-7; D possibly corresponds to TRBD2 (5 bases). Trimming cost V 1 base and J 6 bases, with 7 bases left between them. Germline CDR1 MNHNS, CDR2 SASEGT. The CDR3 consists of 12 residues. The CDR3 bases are TGTGCCAGCAGTGAAGGAGGGAGCGAGCAGTACTTC. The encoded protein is CASSEGGSEQYF.

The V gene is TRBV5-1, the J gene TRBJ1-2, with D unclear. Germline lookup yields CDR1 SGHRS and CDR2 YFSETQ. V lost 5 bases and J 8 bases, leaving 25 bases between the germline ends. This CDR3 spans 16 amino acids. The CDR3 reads CASRTTSGEAVRGYTF. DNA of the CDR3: TGCGCCAGCAGGACAACAAGTGGGGAGGCGGTTCGCGGCTACACCTTC.